This T cell receptor (beta chain) was sequenced in a study of CD8 T cells in ankylosing spondylitis. Whole-study findings and limits: Relatively rare in peripheral blood, disease-linked clones were also CD8+.

From germline, CDR1 is DFQATT and CDR2 SNEGSKA (reference sequence). V trimming: 5 bases; J trimming: 2 bases; junction bases outside the gene matches: 1. The CDR3 totals 13 residues. TCRdb recomputed calls from the 5' RACE reads with MiXCR, one row per CDR3 protein. The sample consists of 150,000 to 200,000 distinct CDR3 sequences, 10% to 15% of them appearing once. A few counts support this clonotype. The antigen is unknown. V and J are TRBV20-1 and TRBJ1-3; 9 nucleotides agree with TRBD1. This clonotype was sampled from a female donor with ankylosing spondylitis or in good health (not recorded which). The sequenced material came from blood, either unsorted or a sorted T cell fraction (not recorded which). The CDR3 region has the DNA TGCAGTGCTCGACAGGGGGCTGGAAACACCATATATTTT. Translated: CSARQGAGNTIYF.